A selection of T cell receptor beta chains follows, all from one sample in a study of CD8 T cells in ankylosing spondylitis. In TCRdb, the 5' RACE reads were re-called with MiXCR into one record per CDR3 protein. The data show approximately 260,000 distinct CDR3 sequences, roughly 8.6% seen once. The sequencing input was blood, either unsorted or a sorted T cell fraction (not recorded which). The receptors come from a male donor with ankylosing spondylitis or in good health (not recorded which). Each CDR3 is given with its conserved first and last residue. Each record gives: clone size, D gene, V gene, J gene, CDR3 protein, CDR3 DNA. A D gene is named only where the DNA matches it firmly. Clone size is not always given. Where it is, it says once, few, many or a class for expanded clones.

many	TRBD1	TRBV27	TRBJ2-7	CASSFGGTGVYEQYF	TGTGCCAGCAGTTTTGGCGGGACAGGGGTCTACGAGCAGTACTTC
many	NA	TRBV5-6	TRBJ2-4	CASSLAMAKNIQYF	TGTGCCAGCAGCTTAGCAATGGCCAAAAACATTCAGTACTTC
many	TRBD2	TRBV18	TRBJ2-7	CASSREGSFYEQYF	TGTGCCAGCTCCCGGGAGGGTTCCTTTTACGAGCAGTACTTC
many	TRBD2	TRBV20-1	TRBJ2-1	CSANLRGSYNEQFF	TGCAGTGCTAACCTGCGGGGGTCCTACAATGAGCAGTTCTTC
many	TRBD2	TRBV6-5	TRBJ2-3	CASSYRLAGAKGTDTQYF	TGTGCCAGCAGTTATCGGCTAGCGGGGGCCAAGGGCACAGATACGCAGTATTTT
many	TRBD1	TRBV5-1	TRBJ2-2	CASSVQGAGTGELFF	TGCGCCAGCAGCGTACAGGGGGCAGGAACCGGGGAGCTGTTTTTT
many	TRBD2	TRBV12-3/TRBV12-4	TRBJ2-1	CASSLALAGTYNEQFF	TGTGCCAGCAGTTTAGCCCTAGCGGGGACCTACAATGAGCAGTTCTTC
many	NA	TRBV29-1	TRBJ2-7	CSVQTGDTYEQYF	TGCAGCGTCCAAACGGGGGACACCTACGAGCAGTACTTC
many	NA	TRBV14	TRBJ1-3	CASSQLGSGNTIYF	TGTGCCAGCAGCCAACTGGGGTCTGGAAACACCATATATTTT
many	NA	TRBV11-3	TRBJ1-2	CASSLTRQAYYGYTF	TGTGCCAGCAGCTTAACCCGACAGGCCTATTATGGCTACACCTTC
NA	NA	TRBV19	TRBJ2-7	CASSLRVGAALREQYF	TGTGCCAGTAGTCTCAGGGTAGGAGCAGCTTTGAGGGAGCAGTACTTC
many	NA	TRBV18	TRBJ1-5	CASSPPEGTNQPQHF	TGTGCCAGCTCACCACCAGAGGGAACGAATCAGCCCCAGCATTTT
few	TRBD2	TRBV20-1	TRBJ2-3	CSASAVLSGSGRTQYF	TGCAGTGCTTCCGCCGTCCTTAGCGGGAGTGGGCGAACGCAGTATTTT
many	NA	TRBV5-4	TRBJ2-2	CASRRQLNTGELFF	TGTGCCAGCAGGAGACAGCTGAACACCGGGGAGCTGTTTTTT
many	NA	TRBV20-1	TRBJ2-7	CSAPRMGVSSYEQYF	TGCAGTGCTCCCAGGATGGGAGTCAGCTCCTACGAGCAGTACTTC
many	NA	TRBV5-6	TRBJ2-1	CASRPGRDRLKNEQFF	TGTGCCAGCAGGCCCGGGAGGGACAGGTTGAAAAATGAGCAGTTCTTC
NA	TRBD2	TRBV4-1	TRBJ2-4	CASSSGGPLLAKNIQYF	TGCGCCAGCAGCAGCGGGGGGCCTCTTCTAGCCAAAAACATTCAGTACTTC
many	TRBD1	TRBV5-1	TRBJ2-1	CASSRGQGMNEQFF	TGCGCCAGCAGCAGGGGGCAGGGTATGAATGAGCAGTTCTTC
many	TRBD1	TRBV28	TRBJ2-3	CASSFTGVSTDTQYF	TGTGCCAGCAGTTTCACAGGGGTGAGCACAGATACGCAGTATTTT
many	TRBD2	TRBV20-1	TRBJ2-1	CSAQGTSGRLLQFF	TGCAGTGCTCAAGGGACTAGCGGGAGGTTGTTGCAGTTCTTC
few	NA	TRBV20-1	TRBJ1-4	CSAPYSGVMSEKLFF	TGCAGTGCCCCGTACTCAGGGGTCATGAGTGAAAAACTGTTTTTT
NA	NA	TRBV7-2	TRBJ2-7	CASSLDSGIYEQYF	TGTGCCAGCAGCTTAGACAGTGGGATCTACGAGCAGTACTTC
many	NA	TRBV9	TRBJ2-1	CASSVAAGASSSYNEQFF	TGTGCCAGCAGCGTAGCGGCGGGGGCGAGTAGCTCCTACAATGAGCAGTTCTTC
NA	NA	TRBV7-9	TRBJ1-5	CASSPGGGQLRQPQHF	TGTGCCAGCAGCCCGGGCGGAGGGCAACTTAGGCAGCCCCAGCATTTT
many	NA	TRBV6-2/TRBV6-3	TRBJ2-2	CASSWRVTGELFF	TGTGCCAGCAGTTGGAGGGTTACCGGGGAGCTGTTTTTT
few	NA	TRBV5-6	TRBJ1-2	CASSFPDGLGGYTF	TGTGCCAGCAGCTTCCCGGACGGCCTGGGAGGCTACACCTTC
NA	NA	TRBV7-2	TRBJ1-2	CASSSRPTGIDYGYTF	TGTGCCAGCAGCTCCCGCCCTACTGGGATAGACTATGGCTACACCTTC
few	NA	TRBV27	TRBJ1-2	CASSSYDSPRGYTF	TGTGCCAGCAGTTCCTATGACTCCCCCAGGGGCTACACCTTC
NA	TRBD2	TRBV5-4	TRBJ2-2	CASTPRGGSGGTGELFF	TGTGCCAGCACGCCACGCGGCGGGAGCGGTGGCACCGGGGAGCTGTTTTTT